The 17 T cell receptor beta chains given below trace back to one sample, sequenced in a study of type 1 regulatory T cells. TCRdb re-called the reads with MiXCR, one entry per CDR3 protein. Of approximately 97,000 distinct CDR3 sequences in the sample, roughly 31% were seen once. Input material: CD4+ T cells, either the whole sample or a sorted fraction (not recorded which). Every receptor here comes from a human donor in good health.

The rearrangement joins TRBV29-1 to TRBJ1-2; unclear D gene. Germline CDR1 SQVTM, CDR2 ANQGSEA. This CDR3 spans 11 amino acids. CDR3 region: CLMADNDGYTF. The DNA of the CDR3 is TGCCTCATGGCAGATAATGACGGCTACACCTTC.

The J gene is TRBJ2-3, the V gene TRBV24-1; TRBD2 agrees at 10 bases. Germline CDR1 and CDR2: KGHDR and SFDVKD. J gave up 1 base and V 4 bases, and 4 bases lay outside the gene matches. The length of the CDR3 is 16 residues. In nucleotides, the CDR3 is TGTGCCACCAGTGAAGGCGGACTAGCGGGCACAGATACGCAGTATTTT. Amino acid sequence: CATSEGGLAGTDTQYF.

The CDR3 nucleotides are TGTGCCAGCAGTCCCGGACAGGGAATGGAAGCTTTCTTT. It is translated as CASSPGQGMEAFF. The rearrangement uses TRBV12-3 or TRBV12-4 and TRBJ1-1; TRBD1 aligns across 8 bases. The V gene end was trimmed by 5 bases and the J gene end by 8 bases; junction bases not matched to a gene: 7. This CDR3 spans 13 amino acids.

The V call is TRBV18, the J call TRBJ2-5; D call uncertain. Trimming pared 6 bases from V and 5 bases from J, leaving 16 bases between. The germline V gene encodes CDR1 KGHSH and CDR2 LQKENI. This CDR3 region has 14 residues. CDR3 region: CASSPASAGETQYF. CDR3 bases: TGTGCCAGCTCCCCGGCCTCCGCCGGGGAGACCCAGTACTTC.

The sample holds a few counts of this clonotype. The gene calls are TRBV7-2 and TRBJ2-2, with TRBD1 identical over 7 bases. V trimming: 4 bases; J trimming: 4 bases; junction bases outside the gene matches: 3. Germline loops: CDR1 SGHTA, CDR2 FQGNSA. The CDR3 sequence is 14 residues long. For the CDR3, the DNA is TGTGCCAGCAGCTCGGGACAGATCACCGGGGAGCTGTTTTTT. Translation: CASSSGQITGELFF.

This clonotype has more than one count but fewer than ten. J is TRBJ2-3 and V is TRBV6-1, with D unresolved. The CDR3 sequence is 14 residues long. Trimming pared 3 bases from V and 0 bases from J, leaving 7 bases between. Per the germline V gene, CDR1 is MNHNS and CDR2 is SASEGT. The CDR3 sequence is CASSDQRSTDTQYF. Written as DNA, the CDR3 is TGTGCCAGCAGTGACCAGAGGAGCACAGATACGCAGTATTTT.

This clonotype was counted once. The chain combines TRBV29-1 with TRBJ1-3; D is unresolved. There are 11 residues in the CDR3. CDR1 SQVTM and CDR2 ANQGSEA come from the germline V gene. V dropped 4 bases and J dropped 1 base, with 2 bases sitting between them. The CDR3 region is CSVGSGNTIYF. The CDR3 nucleotides are TGCAGCGTTGGATCTGGAAACACCATATATTTT.

The V call is TRBV20-1, the J call TRBJ2-5, with D uncertain. V was trimmed by 3 bases and J by 2 bases, leaving 7 bases between them. This CDR3 has 12 residues. Germline loops: CDR1 DFQATT, CDR2 SNEGSKA (reference sequence). Here the CDR3 DNA reads TGCAGTGCTAGTCTACTACAAGAGACCCAGTACTTC. This codes for CSASLLQETQYF.

This clonotype was counted only a few times. This chain connects TRBV19 to TRBJ2-1, with TRBD2 identical over 7 bases. Germline lookup yields CDR1 LNHDA and CDR2 SQIVND (reference sequence). Germline trimming cut 5 bases from V and 9 bases from J; bases unmatched to any gene: 16. The CDR3 loop spans 16 amino acids. The CDR3 DNA is TGTGCCAGTAGTCCCACTGGACTAGGCCCTGGTTCTGAGCAGTTCTTC. Amino acids: CASSPTGLGPGSEQFF.

This clonotype was detected only a few times. The genes are TRBV7-3 and TRBJ2-3; D call uncertain. Germline loops: CDR1 SGHTA, CDR2 FQGTGA. CDR3 length: 14 residues. Deletions cut 5 bases from V and 2 bases from J, with 11 bases between. CDR3 sequence: CASSLDRYTDTQYF. For the CDR3, the DNA is TGTGCCAGCAGCCTCGACCGGTACACAGATACGCAGTATTTT.

This rearrangement joins TRBV5-1 to TRBJ2-2, with D possibly called TRBD1 or TRBD2 (5 bases each). Trimming pared 0 bases from V and 4 bases from J, leaving 28 bases between. Germline V gene sequence: CDR1 SGHRS, CDR2 YFSETQ. The CDR3 has 21 amino acids. The CDR3 DNA follows: TGCGCCAGCAGCTTGGATAGGCCTCGGGGCGGAAAAGGGAGTATCACCGGGGAGCTGTTTTTT. Translated: CASSLDRPRGGKGSITGELFF.

This clonotype came up a few times. This chain joins TRBV11-2 and TRBJ2-3; TRBD2 matches at 8 bases. Germline V CDR1 and CDR2: SGHAT, FQNNGV. This CDR3 is built from 17 residues. With V trimmed by 6 bases and J by 0 bases, 11 bases remained unmatched. CDR3 in amino acids: CASSRISGNKSTDTQYF. As DNA, the CDR3 is TGTGCCAGCAGTCGTATTAGCGGGAATAAGAGCACAGATACGCAGTATTTT. The whole variable domain, filled in from reference TRBV11-2 and TRBJ2-3, reads EAGVAQSPRYKIIEKRQSVAFWCNPISGHATLYWYQQILGQGPKLLIQFQNNGVVDDSQLPKDRFSAERLKGVDSTLKIQPAKLEDSAVYLCASSRISGNKSTDTQYFGPGTRLTVL.

The chain uses TRBV7-9 and TRBJ2-1, with D perhaps matching TRBD1 or TRBD2 (6 bases each). The V gene lost 1 base and the J gene lost 15 bases, with 13 bases spanning the gap. Germline values: CDR1 SEHNR, CDR2 FQNEAQ (reference sequence). The CDR3 loop spans 12 amino acids. In DNA form, the CDR3 reads TGTGCCAGCAGCTTAGAAGGGGGGTCTCGGTTCTTC. It is translated as CASSLEGGSRFF. Complete variable domain (other parts from reference TRBV7-9 and TRBJ2-1): DTGVSQNPRHKITKRGQNVTFRCDPISEHNRLYWYRQTLGQGPEFLTYFQNEAQLEKSRLLSDRFSAERPKGSFSTLEIQRTEQGDSAMYLCASSLEGGSRFFGPGTRLTVL.

V and J are TRBV5-4 and TRBJ2-2; 8 nucleotides match TRBD2. The CDR3 contains 15 residues. Germline CDR1 is SGHNT and CDR2 is YYREEE (reference sequence). V shed 4 bases, J shed 3 bases, and the junction held 5 bases outside the gene matches. The CDR3 sequence: CASSMGTRDTGELFF. CDR3 bases: TGTGCCAGCAGCATGGGGACTAGAGACACCGGGGAGCTGTTTTTT.

This clonotype was seen more than once but under ten times. The chain carries TRBV29-1 and TRBJ2-1, with 8 bases identical to TRBD1. The V gene end was trimmed by 5 bases and the J gene end by 6 bases; junction bases not matched to a gene: 3. The CDR3 is 12 amino acids. Germline V gene data show CDR1 as SQVTM and CDR2 as ANQGSEA. CDR3 protein: CSVTGGFNEQFF. As DNA, the CDR3 is TGCAGCGTTACAGGGGGGTTCAATGAGCAGTTCTTC.

This clonotype showed up just a few times. This rearrangement joins TRBV7-2 to TRBJ2-3, with 9 bases that match TRBD2. V was pared by 5 bases and J by 3 bases, with 9 bases of the junction left unmatched. Germline CDR1 reads SGHTA; CDR2 reads FQGNSA. The CDR3 contains 16 residues. CDR3 region: CASSMLSGSITDTQYF. In nucleotides, the CDR3 is TGTGCCAGCAGCATGCTTAGCGGGAGTATAACAGATACGCAGTATTTT. Based on the CDR3 plus reference TRBV7-2 and TRBJ2-3, the full variable domain is GAGVSQSPSNKVTEKGKDVELRCDPISGHTALYWYRQSLGQGLEFLIYFQGNSAPDKSGLPSDRFSAERTGGSVSTLTIQRTQQEDSAVYLCASSMLSGSITDTQYFGPGTRLTVL.

The rearrangement links TRBV4-1 to TRBJ1-1; 7 nucleotides match TRBD1. This CDR3 contains 17 residues. V shed 1 base and J 3 bases; nucleotides not matched to a gene: 11. Germline CDR1 and CDR2: MGHRA and YSYEKL. In nucleotides, the CDR3 is TGCGCCAGCAGCCAAGGCAAAGGGGGCGCGAAAGACACTGAAGCTTTCTTT. Protein: CASSQGKGGAKDTEAFF.